This T cell receptor (beta chain) was captured by sequencing in a study of cytomegalovirus exposure and HLA in healthy donors. The study, taken as a whole, reports: As a later analysis showed, several of the most significant clusters appeared to be linked to common viral pathogens. Reported performance of the classifier showed diagnosis of cytomegalovirus status with high specificity and sensitivity.

The PCR used 60 Vbeta and 13 Jbeta primers. This table comes from immunoSEQ multiplex PCR, and its TCRdb copy is limited to in-frame clones, with some not included. The repertoire includes tens of thousands of clones, roughly 50% of them detected once, and 6.2% sits in the top ten. This clone was seen more than once but under ten times. Its antigen is undetermined. The identical CDR3 is also encoded by other nucleotide sequences in the sample. The germline gives CDR1 SGHNT, CDR2 YYREEE (reference sequence). This CDR3 is built from 15 residues. Trimming removed 0 bases from V and 0 bases from J; junction bases left unmatched: 0.

The clonotype was recovered from a middle-aged woman in good health and CMV-seropositive. Sequencing input: PBMCs. The chain links TRBV5-4 to TRBJ2-3; 8 bases match TRBD1. The CDR3 DNA reads as TGTGCCAGCAGCTTGGGGGACAGGAGCACAGATACGCAGTATTTT. It yields the protein CASSLGDRSTDTQYF. Together with reference TRBV5-4 and TRBJ2-3, the CDR3 gives the full variable domain: ETGVTQSPTHLIKTRGQQVTLRCSSQSGHNTVSWYQQALGQGPQFIFQYYREEENGRGNFPPRFSGLQFPNYSSELNVNALELDDSALYLCASSLGDRSTDTQYFGPGTRLTVL.